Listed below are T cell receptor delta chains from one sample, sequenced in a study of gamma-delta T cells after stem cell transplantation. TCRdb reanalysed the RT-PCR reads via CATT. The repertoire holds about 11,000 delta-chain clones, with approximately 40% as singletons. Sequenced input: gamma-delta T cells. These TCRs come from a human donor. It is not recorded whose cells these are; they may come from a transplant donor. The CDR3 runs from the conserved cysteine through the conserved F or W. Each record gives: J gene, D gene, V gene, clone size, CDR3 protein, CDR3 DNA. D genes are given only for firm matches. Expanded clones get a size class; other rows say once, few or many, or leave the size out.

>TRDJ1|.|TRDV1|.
CALGDRRTLLREGSAHKLIF
TGTGCTCTTGGGGATCGCCGCACCCTCCTTCGCGAGGGTTCTGCCCATAAACTCATCTTT
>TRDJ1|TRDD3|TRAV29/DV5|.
CAASVSLPGDRSPSYTDKLIF
TGTGCCGCAAGCGTGAGCCTACCCGGGGATAGGAGCCCCTCGTACACCGATAAACTCATCTTT
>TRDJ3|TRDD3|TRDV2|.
CACDTVLGVWDTRHMFF
TGTGCCTGTGACACCGTCCTGGGGGTTTGGGACACCCGACATATGTTTTTC
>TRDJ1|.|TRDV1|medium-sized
CALGERFPTKTGGKLIF
TGTGCTCTTGGGGAACGGTTCCCTACGAAAACTGGCGGTAAACTCATCTTT
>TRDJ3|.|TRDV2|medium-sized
CACAMEEGPSPWDTRQMFF
TGTGCCTGCGCTATGGAAGAGGGCCCATCGCCCTGGGACACCCGACAGATGTTTTTC
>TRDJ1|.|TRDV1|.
CALGEILLYCPHDWMYTDKLIF
TGTGCTCTTGGGGAAATTCTTTTATACTGCCCACACGACTGGATGTACACCGATAAACTCATCTTT
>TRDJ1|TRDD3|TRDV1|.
CALGERGVVLGIRYADKLIF
TGTGCTCTTGGGGAACGGGGGGTCGTACTGGGGATTCGCTACGCGGATAAACTCATCTTT
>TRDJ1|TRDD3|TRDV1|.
CALGEPRGIRTVPDRGISHRYTDKLIF
TGTGCTCTTGGGGAACCGAGGGGGATACGCACAGTGCCAGACAGGGGGATATCTCATCGGTACACCGATAAACTCATCTTT
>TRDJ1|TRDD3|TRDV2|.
CACARSHTYWGIQARNKLIF
TGTGCCTGTGCAAGGTCCCACACCTACTGGGGGATACAAGCGAGGAATAAACTCATCTTT
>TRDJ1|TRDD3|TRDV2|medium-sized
CACDSYWGISTDKLIF
TGTGCCTGTGATTCGTACTGGGGGATAAGCACCGATAAACTCATCTTT
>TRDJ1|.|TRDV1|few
CALGEAYAGEPFTDKLIF
TGTGCTCTTGGGGAAGCTTACGCCGGGGAACCCTTCACCGATAAACTCATCTTT
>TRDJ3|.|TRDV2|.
CACDLLEGYKVISFDTRQMFF
TGTGCCTGTGACCTCTTAGAGGGCTACAAGGTGATCTCCTTTGACACCCGACAGATGTTTTTC
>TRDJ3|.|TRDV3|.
CAFKFSFDTRQMFF
TGTGCCTTTAAGTTTTCCTTTGACACCCGACAGATGTTTTTC
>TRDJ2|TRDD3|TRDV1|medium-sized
CALGDPFSPPLLGYFLTAQLFF
TGTGCTCTTGGGGACCCCTTTTCCCCACCACTACTGGGATACTTCTTGACAGCACAACTCTTCTTT
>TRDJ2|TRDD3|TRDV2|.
CARDRLGETAQLFF
TGTGCCCGTGACAGACTGGGGGAGACAGCACAACTCTTCTTT
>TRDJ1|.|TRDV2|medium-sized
CACDTGRLSYTDKLIF
TGTGCCTGTGACACCGGGCGGCTTTCGTACACCGATAAACTCATCTTT
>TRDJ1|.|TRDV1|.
CALGELGGVRYTDKLIF
TGTGCTCTTGGGGAACTAGGGGGTGTCCGTTACACCGATAAACTCATCTTT
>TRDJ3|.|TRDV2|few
CACDTVLNTYIAWDTRQMFF
TGTGCCTGTGACACCGTACTTAACACCTATATTGCCTGGGACACCCGACAGATGTTTTTC
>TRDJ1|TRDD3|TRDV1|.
CALGETTPRGLLWGNESWYTDKLIF
TGTGCTCTTGGGGAAACGACCCCCCGGGGCCTCCTATGGGGGAACGAGTCATGGTACACCGATAAACTCATCTTT
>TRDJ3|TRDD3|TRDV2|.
CACDTNWGISWDTRQMFF
TGTGCCTGTGACACCAACTGGGGGATATCCTGGGACACCCGACAGATGTTTTTC
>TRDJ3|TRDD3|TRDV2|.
CACDRYWGTSSWDTRQMFF
TGTGCCTGTGACCGGTACTGGGGGACGAGCTCCTGGGACACCCGACAGATGTTTTTC
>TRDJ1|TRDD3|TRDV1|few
CALGDRRPSYDPWWGILTDKLIF
TGTGCTCTTGGGGACCGAAGGCCTTCCTATGACCCGTGGTGGGGGATACTCACCGATAAACTCATCTTT
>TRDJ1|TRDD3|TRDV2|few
CACDGDWGIRVGAERKLIF
TGTGCCTGTGACGGTGACTGGGGGATACGGGTCGGAGCGGAGCGGAAACTCATCTTT
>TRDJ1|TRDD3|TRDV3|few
CAFTFVQAYWGIYYTDKLIF
TGTGCCTTTACGTTCGTTCAGGCGTACTGGGGGATTTACTACACCGATAAACTCATCTTT
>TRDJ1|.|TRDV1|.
CALGELGFLQFVGDKTDKLIF
TGTGCTCTTGGGGAACTAGGCTTCCTACAGTTCGTGGGGGATAAAACCGATAAACTCATCTTT
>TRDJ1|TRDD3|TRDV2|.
CACDTGELGDPMGTDKLIF
TGTGCCTGTGACACCGGCGAACTGGGGGACCCAATGGGGACCGATAAACTCATCTTT
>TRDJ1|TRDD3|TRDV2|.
CACDTIVLGDTRTDKLIF
TGTGCCTGTGACACTATTGTACTGGGGGATACGCGGACCGATAAACTCATCTTT
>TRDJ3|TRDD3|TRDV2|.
CACDTAVGGYTSCDTRPMFF
TGTGCCTGTGACACCGCTGTGGGGGGATACACGTCCTGTGACACCCGCCCGATGTTTTTC
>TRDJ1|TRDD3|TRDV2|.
CACGSPNILIEYCGIQAYTDKLIF
TGTGCCTGTGGATCCCCCAACATTCTAATCGAGTACTGTGGGATACAGGCGTACACCGATAAACTCATCTTT
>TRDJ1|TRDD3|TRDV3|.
CAFWGIRIADKLIF
TGTGCCTTCTGGGGGATACGCATAGCCGATAAACTCATCTTT
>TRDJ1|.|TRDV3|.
CAFRGRLRLAAARPHYTDKLIF
TGTGCCTTTAGGGGCAGACTACGACTTGCTGCTGCCCGCCCCCACTACACCGATAAACTCATCTTT
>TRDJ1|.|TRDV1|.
CASSAGALTGDKLIF
TGTGCTAGTTCTGCTGGGGCCCTCACGGGCGATAAACTCATCTTT
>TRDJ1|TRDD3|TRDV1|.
CALGERGVPYWWIRPDTDKLIF
TGTGCTCTTGGGGAACGAGGCGTCCCCTACTGGTGGATACGCCCGGACACCGATAAACTCATCTTT
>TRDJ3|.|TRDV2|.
CACDRRGDSWDTRKMFF
TGTGCCTGTGACAGACGGGGGGACTCCTGGGACACCCGAAAGATGTTTTTC
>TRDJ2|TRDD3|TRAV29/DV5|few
CAASACPVLGDPALTAQLFF
TGTGCAGCAAGCGCGTGCCCCGTACTGGGGGATCCCGCTTTGACAGCACAACTCTTCTTT
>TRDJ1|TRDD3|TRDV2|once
CACDTRSLRGDPPTDKLIF
TGTGCCTGTGACACCAGGAGCCTACGGGGGGATCCTCCGACCGATAAACTCATCTTT
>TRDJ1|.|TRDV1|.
CALGEHPVLVHTDKLIF
TGTGCTCTTGGGGAACATCCCGTACTGGTACACACCGATAAACTCATCTTT
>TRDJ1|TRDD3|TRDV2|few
CACDPAFGGYTDKLIF
TGTGCCTGTGACCCCGCCTTTGGGGGATACACCGATAAACTCATCTTT
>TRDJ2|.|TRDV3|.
CAYWLSTAHLFF
TGTGCGTACTGGTTGAGTACAGCACACCTCTTCTTT
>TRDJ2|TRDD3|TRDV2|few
CACDTVGDTAQLFF
TGTGCCTGTGACACCGTGGGGGATACAGCACAACTCTTCTTT
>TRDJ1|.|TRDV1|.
CALGELWRTRTGLGKDKLIF
TGTGCTCTTGGGGAATTATGGAGGACCCGTACTGGGTTAGGTAAAGATAAACTCATCTTT
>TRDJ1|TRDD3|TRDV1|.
CALGEFDFGLTYWGIPHTDKLIF
TGTGCTCTTGGGGAATTCGACTTCGGCCTTACTTACTGGGGGATACCCCACACCGATAAACTCATCTTT
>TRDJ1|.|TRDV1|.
CALGVLPTETGGPHDKLIF
TGTGCTCTTGGGGTCCTTCCTACGGAGACTGGGGGACCCCACGATAAACTCATCTTT